The following is a T cell receptor (beta chain) sequence with its context. Trimming removed 5 bases from V and 4 bases from J, with 23 bases in between. This CDR3 has 17 residues. Germline V CDR1 and CDR2: LNHDA, SQIVND (reference sequence). The sample originates from a study of shared clonotypes between healthy human individuals. In replicate PCRs of unsorted PBMC, 300 ng DNA, 30,000 or so T cell genomes, was used. The method was immunoSEQ multiplex PCR; TCRdb's version includes in-frame clones alone and lacks a portion of them. Here the sample spans more than 450,000 clones, less than 85% being singletons.

This receptor was taken from a woman in her thirties or forties in good health. Some clones in this sample may be carry-over from other donors' samples. The sample consisted of PBMCs. This chain uses TRBV19 with TRBJ1-1, with D unresolved. DNA for the CDR3: TGTGCCAGTAGTTTCGGGTGGGCCAGCCCCGGAGGCACTGAAGCTTTCTTT. It is translated as CASSFGWASPGGTEAFF.